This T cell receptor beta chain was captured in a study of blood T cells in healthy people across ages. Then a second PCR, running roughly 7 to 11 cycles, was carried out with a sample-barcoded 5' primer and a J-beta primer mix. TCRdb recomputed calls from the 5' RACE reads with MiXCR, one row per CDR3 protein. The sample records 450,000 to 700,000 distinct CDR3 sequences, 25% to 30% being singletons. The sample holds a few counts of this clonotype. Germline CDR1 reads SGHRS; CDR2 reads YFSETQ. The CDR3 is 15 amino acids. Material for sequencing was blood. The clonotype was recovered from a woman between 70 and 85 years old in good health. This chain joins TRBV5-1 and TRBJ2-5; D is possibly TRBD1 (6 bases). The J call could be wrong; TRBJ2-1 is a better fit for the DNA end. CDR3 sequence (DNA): TGCGCCAGCAGCCGCCCGGACTCAGGGGCCAATGAGCAGTTCTTC. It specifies CASSRPDSGANEQFF.